Listed here are 5 T cell receptor beta chains from one sample, sequenced in a study of Tregs in tolerant kidney transplant recipients. Profiled with immunoSEQ multiplex PCR; TCRdb holds only in-frame clones, not every one. The sample has tens of thousands of clones; about 90% are singletons. The specimen was Tregs from blood. These receptor sequences come from a human donor in good health.

The V gene is TRBV5-4, the J gene TRBJ1-1; 8 bases fit TRBD1. Germline V gene sequence: CDR1 SGHNT, CDR2 YYREEE (reference sequence). Germline trimming cut 2 bases from V and 5 bases from J; bases unmatched to any gene: 5. The CDR3 extends over 14 amino acids. The CDR3 is CASSFNTGGTEAFF. The CDR3 bases are TGTGCCAGCAGCTTTAACACAGGGGGAACTGAAGCTTTCTTT.

This clone showed up just once. The chain has TRBV7-9 and TRBJ1-1; 7 positions agree with TRBD1. CDR1 SEHNR and CDR2 FQNEAQ come from the germline V gene (reference sequence). The CDR3 has 16 amino acids. V lost 1 base and J lost 4; bases outside the gene matches: 9. CDR3 protein: CASSLGRGQLSTEAFF. The CDR3 region has the DNA TGTGCCAGCAGCTTAGGGAGGGGACAGCTCTCCACTGAAGCTTTCTTT.

The chain is built from TRBV2 and TRBJ1-6; D is undetermined. From germline, CDR1 is SNHLY and CDR2 FYNNEI. The CDR3 length is 13 residues. V gave up 3 bases and J gave up 11 bases, with 11 bases separating them. The CDR3: CASSETFLTPLHF. The CDR3 nucleotides are TGTGCCAGCAGTGAGACATTCCTAACACCCCTCCACTTT.

V is TRBV5-4 and J is TRBJ2-5, with D perhaps matching TRBD1 or TRBD2 (5 bases each). Between the trimmed V and J ends, which lost 0 bases and 5 bases, there was a span of 17 bases. The CDR3 is 16 amino acids. Germline lookup yields CDR1 SGHNT and CDR2 YYREEE (reference sequence). The CDR3 is CASSLGGPLAIETQYF. The CDR3, as DNA: TGTGCCAGCAGCTTGGGGGGACCCCTCGCCATCGAGACCCAGTACTTC.

The genes are TRBV4-1 and TRBJ2-3; D unresolved. CDR1 and CDR2 from the germline V gene are MGHRA and YSYEKL. V was cut by 1 base and J by 2 bases, with 13 bases left in between. This CDR3 comprises 16 residues. CDR3 DNA sequence: TGCGCCAGCAGCCAAGTTGGCGCGGCCCTCACAGATACGCAGTATTTT. Amino acid sequence: CASSQVGAALTDTQYF.